This is a list of T cell receptor beta chains from one sample in a study of blood T cell repertoires in COVID-19. Here immunoSEQ multiplex PCR was the method, and the copy in TCRdb shows in-frame clones only, minus some. The sample records some 50,000 clones, over 75% being singletons. The sequenced sample consisted of peripheral blood. These receptors were collected from a man aged 40-55 years with acute or convalescent COVID-19. Both conserved end residues are part of each CDR3. A D gene is named only where the DNA matches it firmly. Clone sizes are given selectively: once, few, many, or a class where the clone is expanded.

j_call clone_size v_call d_call cdr3_aa cdr3_nt
TRBJ1-6 . TRBV19 . CASSMGTSSYNSPLHF TGTGCCAGTAGTATGGGCACGAGCTCCTATAATTCACCCCTCCACTTT
TRBJ2-3 . TRBV30 TRBD1 CAWRDRGVRTDTQYF TGTGCCTGGAGGGACAGGGGAGTCCGCACAGATACGCAGTATTTT
TRBJ2-3 . TRBV27 . CARDGTFKLGSADTQYF TGTGCCAGGGACGGGACATTTAAACTTGGTTCCGCAGATACGCAGTATTTT
TRBJ1-5 . TRBV11-2 . CASSDAGNQPQHF TGTGCCAGCAGCGATGCAGGCAATCAGCCCCAGCATTTT
TRBJ2-5 . TRBV10-1 . CASSESRGVGETQYF TGCGCCAGCAGTGAGTCAAGGGGCGTCGGCGAGACCCAGTACTTC
TRBJ2-2 . TRBV6-6 . CASQENTGELFF TGTGCCAGCCAGGAGAACACCGGGGAGCTGTTTTTT
TRBJ1-4 once TRBV5-1 TRBD1 CASRRTGGHNEKLFF TGCGCCAGCAGGCGGACAGGGGGGCATAATGAAAAACTGTTTTTT
TRBJ1-2 . TRBV7-8 TRBD1 CASSLGQGASRGYTF TGTGCCAGCAGCTTAGGACAGGGGGCATCGCGTGGCTACACCTTC
TRBJ2-1 . TRBV5-6 TRBD1 CASSGYIRQGASYNEQFF TGTGCCAGCAGCGGGTATATAAGGCAGGGGGCCTCCTACAATGAGCAGTTCTTC
TRBJ2-1 . TRBV11-2 TRBD1 CASSMSDRGVDEQFF TGTGCCAGCAGCATGTCGGACAGGGGGGTTGATGAGCAGTTCTTC
TRBJ2-7 . TRBV19 . CASSRDTDNYEQYF TGTGCCAGTAGTCGGGATACGGATAACTACGAGCAGTACTTC
TRBJ2-5 once TRBV27 TRBD2 CASSSQGSSGETQYF TGTGCCAGCAGTTCGCAGGGTTCTAGCGGGGAGACCCAGTACTTC
TRBJ2-3 . TRBV2 TRBD2 CASSEQRDHTDTQYF TGTGCCAGCAGTGAACAGCGGGACCACACAGATACGCAGTATTTT
TRBJ1-1 . TRBV29-1 TRBD1 CSVAGTGEGEAFF TGCAGCGTTGCTGGGACAGGGGAGGGTGAAGCTTTCTTT
TRBJ1-1 . TRBV5-1 TRBD1 CASSKGQGDTEAFF TGCGCCAGCAGCAAGGGACAGGGGGACACTGAAGCTTTCTTT
TRBJ1-6 . TRBV11-2 TRBD1 CASSPLLGGVSPLHF TGTGCCAGCAGCCCCCTTTTAGGGGGCGTTTCACCCCTCCACTTT
TRBJ2-1 . TRBV9 . CASSVLGAPQLVYNEQFF TGTGCCAGCAGCGTCTTAGGGGCTCCACAGCTCGTCTACAATGAGCAGTTCTTC
TRBJ1-1 . TRBV2 . CASSVGANTEAFF TGTGCCAGCAGTGTGGGGGCTAACACTGAAGCTTTCTTT
TRBJ1-5 . TRBV5-4 . CASSPGREEPQHF TGTGCCAGCAGCCCTGGCAGGGAAGAGCCCCAGCATTTT
TRBJ2-2 once TRBV5-1 . CASSLRLAKNTGELFF TGCGCCAGCAGCTTACGGCTAGCGAAGAACACCGGGGAGCTGTTTTTT